This TCR beta chain emerged from a study of blood T cell repertoires in COVID-19. Germline lookup yields CDR1 SGHTA and CDR2 FQGNSA. V lost 2 bases and J 3 bases, leaving 8 bases between the germline ends. The CDR3 is made up of 14 amino acids. In the source study's methods: The assay estimated nucleated cells by amplifying reference gene primers. The data were produced by immunoSEQ multiplex PCR, yet TCRdb's version contains in-frame clones alone and is incomplete. That table supplies the V and J calls and clone size; D and trimming were determined from the DNA. This repertoire shows tens of thousands of clones, around 80% found once; its top ten account for around a sixth.

This chain connects TRBV7-2 to TRBJ1-5; D may be TRBD1 (6 bases). Sequences were obtained from peripheral blood. This clonotype was obtained from a man older than 75 with acute or convalescent COVID-19. The CDR3 protein is CASSLQGNNQPQHF. CDR3 in DNA: TGTGCCAGCAGCTTACAGGGGAACAATCAGCCCCAGCATTTT.